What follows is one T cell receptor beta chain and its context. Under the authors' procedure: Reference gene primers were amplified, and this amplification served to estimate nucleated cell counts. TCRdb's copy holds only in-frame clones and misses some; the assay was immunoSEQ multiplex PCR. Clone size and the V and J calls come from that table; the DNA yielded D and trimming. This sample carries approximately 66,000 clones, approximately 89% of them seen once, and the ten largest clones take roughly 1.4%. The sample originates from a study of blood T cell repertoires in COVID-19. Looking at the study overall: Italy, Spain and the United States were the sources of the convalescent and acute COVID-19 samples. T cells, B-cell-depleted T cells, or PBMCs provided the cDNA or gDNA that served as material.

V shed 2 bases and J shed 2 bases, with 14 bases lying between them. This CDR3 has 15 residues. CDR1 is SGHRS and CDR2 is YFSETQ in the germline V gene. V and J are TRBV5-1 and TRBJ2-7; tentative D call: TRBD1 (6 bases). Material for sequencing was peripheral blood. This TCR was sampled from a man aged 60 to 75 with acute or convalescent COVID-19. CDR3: CASSFGQPPTYEQYF. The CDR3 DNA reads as TGCGCCAGCAGCTTTGGACAGCCCCCCACCTACGAGCAGTACTTC.